The 29 T cell receptor beta chains below come from one sample, sequenced in a study of blood T cell repertoires in COVID-19. Clones were sequenced by immunoSEQ multiplex PCR, and TCRdb holds only the in-frame ones, with some missing. Of 250,000 or so clones in the sample, around nine tenths were seen once. Sequenced: peripheral blood. The receptor source for this set is a man in his forties with active or convalescent COVID-19.

V and J are TRBV6-1 and TRBJ1-5, with D unresolved. The germline CDR1 and CDR2 sequences are MNHNS and SASEGT. CDR3 length: 16 amino acids. Trimming pared 2 bases from V and 0 bases from J, leaving 11 bases between. CDR3 in amino acids: CASSEPAGVSNQPQHF. CDR3 in DNA: TGTGCCAGCAGTGAACCTGCCGGGGTTAGCAATCAGCCCCAGCATTTT.

V usage is TRBV14 and J usage is TRBJ2-1; perhaps TRBD2 as D (5 bases). From germline, CDR1 is SGHDN and CDR2 FVKESK. The CDR3 consists of 16 residues. V lost 1 base to trimming and J lost 0 bases, with 10 bases between them. CDR3 coding DNA: TGTGCCAGCAGCCAAGGGAAGCGGCTCTCCTACAATGAGCAGTTCTTC. Translating gives CASSQGKRLSYNEQFF. The full variable domain, in which reference TRBV14 and TRBJ2-1 provide the parts outside the CDR3, is EAGVTQFPSHSVIEKGQTVTLRCDPISGHDNLYWYRRVMGKEIKFLLHFVKESKQDESGMPNNRFLAERTGGTYSTLKVQPAELEDSGVYFCASSQGKRLSYNEQFFGPGTRLTVL.

The chain uses TRBV4-1 and TRBJ1-2, with 8 nucleotides matching TRBD1. Looked up from germline, CDR1 is MGHRA and CDR2 is YSYEKL. Losses at the gene ends were 3 bases for V and 3 bases for J; bases not matched to a gene: 6. CDR3 size: 15 residues. This CDR3 is CASSQKDRADYGYTF. DNA for the CDR3: TGCGCCAGCAGCCAGAAGGACAGGGCCGACTATGGCTACACCTTC.

CDR3 in DNA: TGCGCCAGCAGCCAAGGCGGGACTAGAAACAATGAGCAGTTCTTC. It is translated as CASSQGGTRNNEQFF. The chain joins TRBV4-1 to TRBJ2-1; TRBD2 matches at 8 bases. The CDR3 sequence is 15 residues long. With 1 base clipped from V and 5 bases from J, the junction kept 4 bases outside the gene matches. Germline CDR1 reads MGHRA; CDR2 reads YSYEKL.

This chain links TRBV21-1 with TRBJ1-2; TRBD1 reflects the table's D call only, with no check against the DNA. TRBV21-1 is described as a pseudogene. The CDR3 totals 16 residues. CDR3 in DNA: TGTGCCAGCAGCAAAGGCCCCACGGGACAGGTCTATGGCTACACCTTC. Protein sequence: CASSKGPTGQVYGYTF.

The sample holds one count of this clone. This rearrangement joins TRBV4-1 to TRBJ2-6; 7 bases agree with TRBD1. Germline CDR1 and CDR2: MGHRA and YSYEKL. Trimming at V came to 2 bases and at J to 4 bases, leaving 5 bases not matched to a gene. This CDR3 has 16 residues. CDR3 in amino acids: CASSQQGTAGANVLTF. CDR3 nucleotide sequence: TGCGCCAGCAGCCAACAAGGGACAGCAGGGGCCAACGTCCTGACTTTC.

This clone has only one observation. The chain couples TRBV3-1 (or the pseudogene TRBV3-2) to TRBJ2-7; possibly TRBD1 for D (5 bases). Germline CDR1 reads LGHDT; CDR2 reads YNNKEL (reference sequence). Trimming stripped 2 bases from V and 5 bases from J, with 13 bases between. This CDR3 comprises 14 residues. CDR3: CASSQRAWGHEQYF. The CDR3 DNA reads as TGTGCCAGCAGCCAAAGGGCTTGGGGCCACGAGCAGTACTTC.

The rearrangement joins TRBV27 to TRBJ1-1; D is unclear. There are 15 residues in the CDR3. Germline lookup yields CDR1 MNHEY and CDR2 SMNVEV (reference sequence). V shed 0 bases and J shed 3 bases, with 11 bases lying between them. The CDR3 loop reads CASSLSRGGDTEAFF. The CDR3 bases are TGTGCCAGCAGTTTATCCCGGGGTGGGGACACTGAAGCTTTCTTT.

The genes are TRBV19 and TRBJ1-6; D ambiguous. The CDR3 sequence is 14 residues long. Between the trimmed V and J ends, which lost 7 bases and 7 bases, there was a span of 14 bases. Germline V gene lookup returns CDR1 LNHDA and CDR2 SQIVND (reference sequence). CDR3 nucleotides: TGTGCCAGTACCCACCCCGGGGAGAATTCACCCCTCCACTTT. Its protein is CASTHPGENSPLHF.

The gene calls are TRBV18 and TRBJ2-1, with 9 bases matching TRBD1. The CDR3 is 17 residues long. Germline CDR1 reads KGHSH; CDR2 reads LQKENI. Trimming took 2 bases from V and 1 from J; bases not matched to a gene: 6. CDR3 bases: TGTGCCAGCTCACCAGCTGGGACAGGGAGGTCCTACAATGAGCAGTTCTTC. Protein product: CASSPAGTGRSYNEQFF.

There are many counts of this clone. The gene calls are TRBV10-3 and TRBJ2-3; TRBD2 might be the D (6 bases). This CDR3 has 16 residues. Germline V gene sequence: CDR1 ENHRY, CDR2 SYGVKD. V lost 1 base to trimming and J lost 1 base, with 12 bases between them. This chain's CDR3 is CAISELAEKGTDTQYF. The CDR3 DNA reads as TGTGCCATCAGTGAGTTAGCGGAAAAAGGCACAGATACGCAGTATTTT.

J is TRBJ2-5 and V is TRBV5-1; 7 nucleotides align to TRBD1. Germline CDR1 SGHRS, CDR2 YFSETQ. The CDR3 totals 16 residues. V lost 1 base and J lost 1; bases outside the gene matches: 7. The CDR3 DNA follows: TGCGCCAGCAGCTTGCCCCGAGGGGACAGCCAAGAGACCCAGTACTTC. Its translation: CASSLPRGDSQETQYF. The variable domain in full, completed from reference TRBV5-1 and TRBJ2-5, reads KAGVTQTPRYLIKTRGQQVTLSCSPISGHRSVSWYQQTPGQGLQFLFEYFSETQRNKGNFPGRFSGRQFSNSRSEMNVSTLELGDSALYLCASSLPRGDSQETQYFGPGTRLLVL.

This clone turned up a few times. The chain has TRBV4-2 and TRBJ1-4; D not resolved. The CDR3 has 14 amino acids. V was cut by 3 bases and J by 7 bases, with 12 bases left in between. The germline V gene encodes CDR1 LGHNA and CDR2 YNFKEQ. The CDR3 is CASSQEVRSEKLFF. Here the CDR3 DNA reads TGTGCCAGCAGCCAGGAGGTGAGGAGTGAAAAACTGTTTTTT.

The J gene is TRBJ1-5, the V gene TRBV5-6, with D hard to call. V was shortened by 4 bases and J by 5 bases, with 7 bases between the two germline ends. CDR3 size: 12 residues. Germline assignment: CDR1 SGHDT and CDR2 YYEEEE. The DNA for the CDR3 is TGTGCCAGCAGCCGGGGAGATCAGCCCCAGCATTTT. As protein: CASSRGDQPQHF.

The V call is TRBV18, the J call TRBJ1-5; tentative D call: TRBD1 (5 bases). The V gene lost 4 bases and the J gene lost 2 bases, with 9 bases spanning the gap. The CDR3 totals 14 residues. Looked up from germline, CDR1 is KGHSH and CDR2 is LQKENI. This CDR3 is CASSLGRGNQPQHF. The CDR3 region has the DNA TGTGCCAGCTCACTCGGCAGGGGCAATCAGCCCCAGCATTTT.

As for this clone: Other DNA variants within this sample encode the same CDR3. V is TRBV5-1 and J is TRBJ1-3; D is ambiguous. Germline V gene sequence: CDR1 SGHRS, CDR2 YFSETQ. The CDR3 is 14 residues long. V lost 3 bases to trimming and J lost 2 bases, with 9 bases between them. In DNA, the CDR3 is TGCGCCAGCAGCTCTACGGGAGCTGGAAACACCATATATTTT. Encoded protein: CASSSTGAGNTIYF.

The CDR3 sequence is CASSLLTGQGHRYTF. In nucleotides, the CDR3 is TGCGCCAGCAGCTTGTTGACGGGACAGGGGCACCGCTACACCTTC. J is TRBJ1-2 and V is TRBV5-1; TRBD1 matches at 10 bases. Germline V lookup: CDR1 SGHRS, CDR2 YFSETQ. Losses at the gene ends were 1 base for V and 9 bases for J; bases not matched to a gene: 9. The CDR3 loop spans 15 amino acids.

This clone was seen just once. This chain links TRBV7-9 with TRBJ1-1; weak D call: TRBD1 (5 bases). The CDR3 length is 15 residues. The germline gives CDR1 SEHNR, CDR2 FQNEAQ (reference sequence). V shed 5 bases and J shed 4 bases, with 17 bases lying between them. CDR3 residues: CASSPKGPRSTEAFF. CDR3 DNA sequence: TGTGCCAGCAGCCCAAAGGGGCCACGGAGCACTGAAGCTTTCTTT.

V and J are TRBV7-9 and TRBJ1-5; the D gene is possibly TRBD1 (6 bases). This CDR3 region has 17 residues. Trimming removed 4 bases from V and 1 base from J, with 17 bases in between. Germline-derived CDR1 and CDR2 are SEHNR and FQNEAQ (reference sequence). Here the CDR3 DNA reads TGTGCCAGCAGCTCTGGTACAGGGATCGGGAGCAATCAGCCCCAGCATTTT. Translated: CASSSGTGIGSNQPQHF.

V usage is TRBV5-5 and J usage is TRBJ2-1, with D maybe TRBD2 (5 bases). The V gene lost 4 bases and the J gene lost 4 bases, with 12 bases spanning the gap. CDR3 length equals 14 residues. Looked up from germline, CDR1 is SGHKS and CDR2 is YYEKEE (reference sequence). CDR3 coding DNA: TGTGCCAGCAGCGCGCCGGAGGAGTACAATGAGCAGTTCTTC. This encodes CASSAPEEYNEQFF.

The V call is TRBV18, the J call TRBJ2-7; D is undetermined. The CDR3 totals 16 residues. Germline assignment: CDR1 KGHSH and CDR2 LQKENI. Trimming stripped 3 bases from V and 1 base from J, with 16 bases between. The CDR3 nucleotides are TGTGCCAGCTCACCCCGGGTAGGTTTCGAGTCCTACGAGCAGTACTTC. This codes for CASSPRVGFESYEQYF.

V usage is TRBV19 and J usage is TRBJ2-5; D is perhaps TRBD2 (6 bases). Germline V lookup: CDR1 LNHDA, CDR2 SQIVND (reference sequence). The CDR3 is 14 residues long. V was clipped by 5 bases and J by 2 bases, with 12 bases between them. This CDR3 reads CASSSGTAQETQYF. CDR3 bases: TGTGCCAGTAGTTCCGGGACTGCTCAAGAGACCCAGTACTTC. The full variable domain, in which reference TRBV19 and TRBJ2-5 provide the parts outside the CDR3, is DGGITQSPKYLFRKEGQNVTLSCEQNLNHDAMYWYRQDPGQGLRLIYYSQIVNDFQKGDIAEGYSVSREKKESFPLTVTSAQKNPTAFYLCASSSGTAQETQYFGPGTRLLVL.

This chain links TRBV5-1 with TRBJ2-3, with D tentatively TRBD2 (5 bases). V lost 0 bases, J lost 6 bases, and 14 bases lay in between. The CDR3 loop spans 15 amino acids. The germline CDR1 and CDR2 sequences are SGHRS and YFSETQ. The CDR3: CASSLAVLGQDTQYF. DNA for the CDR3: TGCGCCAGCAGCTTGGCCGTACTAGGTCAGGATACGCAGTATTTT.

V is TRBV3-1 (or the pseudogene TRBV3-2) and J is TRBJ1-5; D not certain. V gave up 4 bases and J gave up 6 bases, with 16 bases separating them. The length of the CDR3 is 15 residues. Germline V lookup: CDR1 LGHDT, CDR2 YNNKEL (reference sequence). This CDR3 reads CASSLSQVEGQPQHF. The CDR3 DNA follows: TGTGCCAGCAGCCTGTCGCAGGTGGAGGGTCAGCCCCAGCATTTT.

V gene TRBV10-2 combines with J gene TRBJ2-3; 8 positions agree with TRBD2. The CDR3 extends over 16 amino acids. Unmatched junction bases numbered 7, after V lost 3 bases and J lost 2 bases. Germline V CDR1 and CDR2: WSHSY, SAAADI. In DNA form, the CDR3 reads TGCGCCAGCAGTGACGGGACGGGGGGGCACACAGATACGCAGTATTTT. Protein: CASSDGTGGHTDTQYF.

This chain connects TRBV30 to TRBJ1-5; TRBD1 matches at 9 bases. V lost 2 bases, J lost 3 bases, and 11 bases stayed unmatched. The CDR3 length is 17 residues. CDR1 and CDR2 (germline): GTSNPN, SVGIG (reference sequence). CDR3 sequence: CAWSPWPGTGSNQPQHF. In nucleotides, the CDR3 is TGTGCCTGGAGTCCCTGGCCCGGGACAGGGTCCAATCAGCCCCAGCATTTT. Filled out from reference TRBV30 and TRBJ1-5, the complete variable domain reads SQTIHQWPATLVQPVGSPLSLECTVEGTSNPNLYWYRQAAGRGLQLLFYSVGIGQISSEVPQNLSASRPQDRQFILSSKKLLLSDSGFYLCAWSPWPGTGSNQPQHFGDGTRLSIL.

The V call is TRBV9, the J call TRBJ1-2; TRBD1 aligns across 9 bases. From germline, CDR1 is SGDLS and CDR2 YYNGEE. The CDR3 runs to 14 residues. V lost 0 bases, J lost 7 bases, and 4 bases stayed unmatched. Here the CDR3 reads CASSVGDRVGGYTF. CDR3 sequence (DNA): TGTGCCAGCAGCGTAGGGGACAGGGTGGGTGGCTACACCTTC.

The chain carries TRBV29-1 and TRBJ1-1; possible D gene TRBD1, 5 bases. This CDR3 has 13 residues. CDR1 and CDR2 from the germline V gene are SQVTM and ANQGSEA. Trimming removed 6 bases at V and 8 bases at J, with 19 bases between. CDR3 in amino acids: CSVQPKAGGEAFF. The CDR3 bases are TGCAGCGTCCAACCTAAGGCGGGGGGAGAAGCTTTCTTT. The whole variable domain, remainder taken from reference TRBV29-1 and TRBJ1-1, is SAVISQKPSRDICQRGTSLTIQCQVDSQVTMMFWYRQQPGQSLTLIATANQGSEATYESGFVIDKFPISRPNLTFSTLTVSNMSPEDSSIYLCSVQPKAGGEAFFGQGTRLTVV.

The chain links TRBV6-5 to TRBJ2-2; 9 bases line up with TRBD2. This CDR3 comprises 14 residues. With V trimmed by 6 bases and J by 7 bases, 6 bases remained unmatched. CDR1 is MNHEY, CDR2 SVGAGI, per germline. The DNA of the CDR3 is TGTGCCAGCAGCAGGCGGGAGGGAATCGGGGAGCTGTTTTTT. It translates to CASSRREGIGELFF.